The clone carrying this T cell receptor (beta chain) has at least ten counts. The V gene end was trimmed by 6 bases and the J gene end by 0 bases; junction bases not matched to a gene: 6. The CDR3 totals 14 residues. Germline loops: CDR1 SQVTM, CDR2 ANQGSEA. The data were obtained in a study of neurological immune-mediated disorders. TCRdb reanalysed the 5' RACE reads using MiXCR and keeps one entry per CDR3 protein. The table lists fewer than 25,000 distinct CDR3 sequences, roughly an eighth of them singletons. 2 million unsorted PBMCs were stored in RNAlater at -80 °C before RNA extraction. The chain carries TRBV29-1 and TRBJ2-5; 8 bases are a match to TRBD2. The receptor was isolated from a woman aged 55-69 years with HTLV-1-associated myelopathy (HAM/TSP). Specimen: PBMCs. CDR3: CSVVAGPHQETQYF. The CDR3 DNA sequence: TGCAGCGTAGTAGCGGGGCCCCACCAAGAGACCCAGTACTTC.